The rows below give T cell receptor beta chains drawn from one sample of a study of CD8+ T cells in alopecia areata. TCRdb's table, derived via immunoSEQ multiplex PCR, lists solely in-frame clones and lacks some. Of some 110,000 clones in the sample, under 60% are singletons; the top ten hold 12%. Sequenced material: CD8+ T cells sorted from blood, taken at week 24, from a patient treated with tofacitinib. Receptors were obtained from a human donor with alopecia areata. CDR3s include the opening cysteine and the closing phenylalanine or tryptophan. The order of the fields is J gene, CDR3 length, clone size, V gene, CDR3 protein. Size is omitted from some rows. Given values are once, few, many or a class for expanded clones.

j_gene: TRBJ1-2
len: 17
abundance: NA
v_gene: TRBV5-6
CDR3aa: CASSFPGQGELNYGYTF

j_gene: TRBJ2-5
len: 13
abundance: NA
v_gene: TRBV7-9
CDR3aa: CASSLDGLETQYF

j_gene: TRBJ2-7
len: 13
abundance: few
v_gene: TRBV7-9
CDR3aa: CASSREASYEQYF

j_gene: TRBJ1-1
len: 15
abundance: few
v_gene: TRBV27
CDR3aa: CASSLHDSLATEAFF

j_gene: TRBJ2-7
len: 15
abundance: once
v_gene: TRBV5-4
CDR3aa: CASSRLTSRVSEQYF

j_gene: TRBJ2-3
len: 14
abundance: NA
v_gene: TRBV9
CDR3aa: CASSVASGTDTQYF

j_gene: TRBJ2-1
len: 14
abundance: NA
v_gene: TRBV27
CDR3aa: CASSLQGPDNEQFF

j_gene: TRBJ2-7
len: 15
abundance: medium-sized
v_gene: TRBV2
CDR3aa: CASSPGDRQPYEQYF

j_gene: TRBJ1-2
len: 16
abundance: NA
v_gene: TRBV19
CDR3aa: CASSSPDWDQNYGYTF

j_gene: TRBJ2-5
len: 16
abundance: few
v_gene: TRBV25-1
CDR3aa: CASSEFGEGRQETQYF

j_gene: TRBJ2-2
len: 16
abundance: NA
v_gene: TRBV13
CDR3aa: CASSVLTGESIGELFF

j_gene: TRBJ1-1
len: 15
abundance: NA
v_gene: TRBV7-9
CDR3aa: CASSWTTGANTEAFF

j_gene: TRBJ2-5
len: 15
abundance: NA
v_gene: TRBV9
CDR3aa: CASSPRGDRGETQYF